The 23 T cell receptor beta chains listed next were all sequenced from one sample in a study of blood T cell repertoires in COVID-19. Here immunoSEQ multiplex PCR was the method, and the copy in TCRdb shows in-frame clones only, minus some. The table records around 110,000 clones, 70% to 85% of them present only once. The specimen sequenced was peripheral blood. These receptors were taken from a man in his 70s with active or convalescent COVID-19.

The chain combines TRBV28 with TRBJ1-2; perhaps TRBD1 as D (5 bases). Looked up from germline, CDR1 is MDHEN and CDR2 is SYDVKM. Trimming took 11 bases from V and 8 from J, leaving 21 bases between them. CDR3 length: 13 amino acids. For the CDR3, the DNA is TGTGCCCAACTGGGCAGGGTGTTTCCAGGCTACACCTTC. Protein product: CAQLGRVFPGYTF.

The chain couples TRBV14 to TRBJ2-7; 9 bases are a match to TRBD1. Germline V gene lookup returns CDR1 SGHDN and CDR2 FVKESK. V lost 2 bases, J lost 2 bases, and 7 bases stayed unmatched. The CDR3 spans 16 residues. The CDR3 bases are TGTGCCAGCAGCCAAAAAGGGACAGGGAGAACCTACGAGCAGTACTTC. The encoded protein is CASSQKGTGRTYEQYF.

The CDR3 is CSVAGQGHEQFF. The CDR3 nucleotides read TGCAGCGTTGCGGGACAGGGGCATGAGCAGTTCTTC. V is TRBV29-1 and J is TRBJ2-1; TRBD1 matches 10 bases. Germline CDR1 is SQVTM and CDR2 is ANQGSEA. CDR3 length: 12 residues. V dropped 4 bases and J dropped 8; count of bases not matched to a gene: 2.

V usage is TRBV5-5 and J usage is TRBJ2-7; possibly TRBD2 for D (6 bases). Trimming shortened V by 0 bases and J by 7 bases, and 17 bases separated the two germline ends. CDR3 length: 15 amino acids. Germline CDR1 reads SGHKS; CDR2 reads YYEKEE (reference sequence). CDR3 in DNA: TGTGCCAGCAGCTTGGACTTCAGGGAGGCTTTTGAGCAGTACTTC. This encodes CASSLDFREAFEQYF.

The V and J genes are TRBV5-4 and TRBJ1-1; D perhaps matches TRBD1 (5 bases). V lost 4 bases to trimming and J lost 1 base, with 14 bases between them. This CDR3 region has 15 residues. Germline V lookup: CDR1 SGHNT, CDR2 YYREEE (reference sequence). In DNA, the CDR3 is TGTGCCAGCAGCACGAGGGCGGGGACGAACACTGAAGCTTTCTTT. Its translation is CASSTRAGTNTEAFF. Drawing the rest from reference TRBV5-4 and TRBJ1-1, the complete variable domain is ETGVTQSPTHLIKTRGQQVTLRCSSQSGHNTVSWYQQALGQGPQFIFQYYREEENGRGNFPPRFSGLQFPNYSSELNVNALELDDSALYLCASSTRAGTNTEAFFGQGTRLTVV.

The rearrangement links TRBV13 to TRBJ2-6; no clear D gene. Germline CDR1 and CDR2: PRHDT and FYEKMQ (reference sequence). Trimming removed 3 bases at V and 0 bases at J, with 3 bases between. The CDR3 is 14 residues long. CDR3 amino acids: CASSFYSGANVLTF. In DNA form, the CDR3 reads TGTGCCAGCAGCTTCTACTCTGGGGCCAACGTCCTGACTTTC. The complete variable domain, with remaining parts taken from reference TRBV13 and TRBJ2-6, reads AAGVIQSPRHLIKEKRETATLKCYPIPRHDTVYWYQQGPGQDPQFLISFYEKMQSDKGSIPDRFSAQQFSDYHSELNMSSLELGDSALYFCASSFYSGANVLTFGAGSRLTVL.

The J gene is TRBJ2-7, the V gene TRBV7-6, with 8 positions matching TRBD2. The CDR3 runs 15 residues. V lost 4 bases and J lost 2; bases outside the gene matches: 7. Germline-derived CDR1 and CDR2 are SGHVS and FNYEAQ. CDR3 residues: CASSSMGLGAYEQYF. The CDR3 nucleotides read TGTGCCAGCAGCTCCATGGGACTAGGGGCCTACGAGCAGTACTTC.

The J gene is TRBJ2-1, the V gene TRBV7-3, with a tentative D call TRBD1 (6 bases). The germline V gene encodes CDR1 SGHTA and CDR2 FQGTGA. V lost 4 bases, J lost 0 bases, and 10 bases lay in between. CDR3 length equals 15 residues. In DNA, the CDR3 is TGTGCCAGCAGCTACGGCAGGGGCTCCTACAATGAGCAGTTCTTC. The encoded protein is CASSYGRGSYNEQFF.

This CDR3 reads CASSLNIRESLAFF. CDR3 sequence (DNA): TGTGCCAGCTCACTAAACATCCGGGAGTCGTTGGCTTTCTTT. The chain couples TRBV18 to TRBJ1-1; no firm D call. Germline CDR1 is KGHSH and CDR2 is LQKENI. The CDR3 runs 14 residues. The ends were cut back, 4 bases at V and 11 bases at J, with 20 bases in the middle.

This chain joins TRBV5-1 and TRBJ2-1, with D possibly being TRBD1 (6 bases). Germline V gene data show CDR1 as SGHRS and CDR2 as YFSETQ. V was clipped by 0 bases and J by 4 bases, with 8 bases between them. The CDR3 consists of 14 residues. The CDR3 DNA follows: TGCGCCAGCAGCTTGGCGGGACAATACAATGAGCAGTTCTTC. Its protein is CASSLAGQYNEQFF. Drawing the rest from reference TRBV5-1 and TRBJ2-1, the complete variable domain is KAGVTQTPRYLIKTRGQQVTLSCSPISGHRSVSWYQQTPGQGLQFLFEYFSETQRNKGNFPGRFSGRQFSNSRSEMNVSTLELGDSALYLCASSLAGQYNEQFFGPGTRLTVL.

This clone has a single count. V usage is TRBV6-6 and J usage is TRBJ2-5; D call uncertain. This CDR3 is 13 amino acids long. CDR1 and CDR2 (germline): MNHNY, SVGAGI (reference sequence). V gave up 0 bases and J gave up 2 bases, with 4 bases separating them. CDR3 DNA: TGTGCCAGCAGTTACTCCCCGCAAGAGACCCAGTACTTC. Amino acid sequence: CASSYSPQETQYF.

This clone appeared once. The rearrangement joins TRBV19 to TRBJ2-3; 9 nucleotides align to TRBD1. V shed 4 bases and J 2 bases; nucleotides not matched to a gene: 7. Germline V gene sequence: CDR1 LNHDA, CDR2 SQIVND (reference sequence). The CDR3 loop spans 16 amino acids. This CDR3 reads CASSSPGQGVTDTQYF. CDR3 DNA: TGTGCCAGTAGTAGTCCGGGACAGGGCGTCACAGATACGCAGTATTTT.

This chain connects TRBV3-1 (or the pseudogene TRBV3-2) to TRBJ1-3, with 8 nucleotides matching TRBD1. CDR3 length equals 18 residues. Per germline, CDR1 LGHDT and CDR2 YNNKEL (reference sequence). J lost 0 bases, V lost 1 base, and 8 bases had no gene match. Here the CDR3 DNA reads TGTGCCAGCAGCCAAGGGGCGCAGGGGGCTTACTCTGGAAACACCATATATTTT. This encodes CASSQGAQGAYSGNTIYF.

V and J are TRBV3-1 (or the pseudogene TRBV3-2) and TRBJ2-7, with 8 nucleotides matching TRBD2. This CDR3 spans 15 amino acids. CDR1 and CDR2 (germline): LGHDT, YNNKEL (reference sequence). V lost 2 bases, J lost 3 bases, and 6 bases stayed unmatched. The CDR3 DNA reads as TGTGCCAGCAGCCAATCCCCGGGGGGGCACTACGAGCAGTACTTC. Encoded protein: CASSQSPGGHYEQYF.

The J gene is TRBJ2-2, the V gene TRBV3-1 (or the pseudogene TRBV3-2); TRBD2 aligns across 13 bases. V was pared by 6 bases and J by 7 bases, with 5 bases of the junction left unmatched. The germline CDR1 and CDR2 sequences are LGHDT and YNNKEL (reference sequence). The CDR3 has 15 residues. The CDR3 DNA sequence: TGTGCCAGCAGACTGACTAGCGGGAGGAGCGGGGAGCTGTTTTTT. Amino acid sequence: CASRLTSGRSGELFF.

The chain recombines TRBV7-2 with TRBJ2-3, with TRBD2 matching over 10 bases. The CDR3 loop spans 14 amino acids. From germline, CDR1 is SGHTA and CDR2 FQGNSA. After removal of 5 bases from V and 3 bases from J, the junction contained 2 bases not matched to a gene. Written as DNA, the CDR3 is TGTGCCAGCAGCCCTAGCGGGGGAACAGATACGCAGTATTTT. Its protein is CASSPSGGTDTQYF.

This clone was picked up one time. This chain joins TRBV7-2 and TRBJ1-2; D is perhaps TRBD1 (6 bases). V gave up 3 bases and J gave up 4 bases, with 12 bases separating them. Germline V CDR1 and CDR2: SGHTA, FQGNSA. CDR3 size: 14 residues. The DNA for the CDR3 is TGTGCCAGCAGCTTGGACAGCATGAGCTATGGCTACACCTTC. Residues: CASSLDSMSYGYTF.

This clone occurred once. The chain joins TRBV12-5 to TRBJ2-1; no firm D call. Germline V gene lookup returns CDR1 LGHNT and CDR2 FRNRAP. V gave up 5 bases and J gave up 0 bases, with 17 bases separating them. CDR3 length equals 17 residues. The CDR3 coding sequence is TGTGCTAGTGGTCCCCTCGTGAGCCCAAGCTCCTACAATGAGCAGTTCTTC. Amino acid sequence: CASGPLVSPSSYNEQFF.

The CDR3 DNA sequence: TGTGCCAGCTCACCACTTGAACAGGCTAGCTCTGGAAACACCATATATTTT. Residues: CASSPLEQASSGNTIYF. This chain links TRBV18 with TRBJ1-3, with a possible D match to TRBD1 (5 bases). Trimming left V 1 base short and J 0 bases short, with 13 bases between. CDR3 length equals 17 residues. Germline V gene sequence: CDR1 KGHSH, CDR2 LQKENI.

CDR3 sequence: CASSWRFSEQFF. CDR3 DNA: TGTGCCAGCAGCTGGAGGTTTTCTGAGCAGTTCTTC. This sequence joins TRBV6-6 and TRBJ2-1, with D possibly matching TRBD2 (5 bases). Germline V lookup: CDR1 MNHNY, CDR2 SVGAGI (reference sequence). The germline V and J ends were trimmed by 6 bases and 9 bases, with 12 bases remaining between them. This CDR3 has 12 residues.

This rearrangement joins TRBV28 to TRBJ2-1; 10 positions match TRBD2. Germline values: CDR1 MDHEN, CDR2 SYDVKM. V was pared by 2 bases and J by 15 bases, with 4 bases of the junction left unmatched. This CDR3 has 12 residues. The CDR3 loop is CASSLRASGRFF. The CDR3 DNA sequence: TGTGCCAGCAGTTTAAGGGCTAGCGGGAGGTTCTTC.

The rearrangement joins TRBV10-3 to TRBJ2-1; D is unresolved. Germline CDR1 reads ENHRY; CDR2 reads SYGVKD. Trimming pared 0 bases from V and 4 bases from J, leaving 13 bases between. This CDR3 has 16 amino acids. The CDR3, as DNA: TGTGCCATCAGTGAGTCGAATCCCCTGACTTACAATGAGCAGTTCTTC. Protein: CAISESNPLTYNEQFF.

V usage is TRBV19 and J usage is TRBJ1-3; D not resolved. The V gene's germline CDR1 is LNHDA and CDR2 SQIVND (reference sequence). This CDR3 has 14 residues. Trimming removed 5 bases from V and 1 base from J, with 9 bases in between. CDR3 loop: CASSPQLSGNTIYF. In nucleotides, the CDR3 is TGTGCCAGTAGTCCACAGCTATCTGGAAACACCATATATTTT.